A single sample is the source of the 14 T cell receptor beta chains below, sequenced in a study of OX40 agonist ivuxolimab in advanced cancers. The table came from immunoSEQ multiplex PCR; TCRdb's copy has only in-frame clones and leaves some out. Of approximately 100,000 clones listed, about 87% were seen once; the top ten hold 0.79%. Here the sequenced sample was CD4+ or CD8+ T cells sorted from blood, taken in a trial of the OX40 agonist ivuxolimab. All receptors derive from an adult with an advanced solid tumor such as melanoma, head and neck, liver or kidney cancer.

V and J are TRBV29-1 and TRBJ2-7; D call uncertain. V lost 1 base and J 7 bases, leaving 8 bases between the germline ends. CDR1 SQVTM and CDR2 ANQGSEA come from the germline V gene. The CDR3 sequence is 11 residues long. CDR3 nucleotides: TGCAGCGTTGAAGGGAGAGAGGAGCAGTACTTC. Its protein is CSVEGREEQYF.

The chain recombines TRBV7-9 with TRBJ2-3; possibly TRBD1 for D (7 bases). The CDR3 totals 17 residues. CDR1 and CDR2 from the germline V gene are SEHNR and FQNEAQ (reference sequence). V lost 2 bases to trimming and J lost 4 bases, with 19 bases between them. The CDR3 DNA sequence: TGTGCCAGCAGCTTAATCGGGGGAAAGGGGGCCCCAGATACGCAGTATTTT. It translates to CASSLIGGKGAPDTQYF.

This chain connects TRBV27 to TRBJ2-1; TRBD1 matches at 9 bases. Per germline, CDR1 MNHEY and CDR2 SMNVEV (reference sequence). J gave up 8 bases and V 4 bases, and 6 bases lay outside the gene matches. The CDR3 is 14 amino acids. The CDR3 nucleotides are TGTGCCAGCAGTTCTTGGGACAGGGCGGATGAGCAGTTCTTC. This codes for CASSSWDRADEQFF.

CDR3 DNA: TGTGCCAGCAGCTTAGGCATTTGGGGCGCTGATTCACCCCTCCACTTT. It is translated as CASSLGIWGADSPLHF. The chain uses TRBV13 and TRBJ1-6; possibly TRBD1 for D (5 bases). Germline values: CDR1 PRHDT, CDR2 FYEKMQ (reference sequence). V lost 0 bases, J lost 8 bases, and 14 bases lay in between. This CDR3 has 16 amino acids.

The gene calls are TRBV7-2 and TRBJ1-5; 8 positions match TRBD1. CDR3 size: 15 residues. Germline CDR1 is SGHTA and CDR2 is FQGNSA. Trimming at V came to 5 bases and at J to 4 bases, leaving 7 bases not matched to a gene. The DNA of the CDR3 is TGTGCCAGCAGCCCCGGGACAGGAGTTAATCAGCCCCAGCATTTT. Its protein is CASSPGTGVNQPQHF.

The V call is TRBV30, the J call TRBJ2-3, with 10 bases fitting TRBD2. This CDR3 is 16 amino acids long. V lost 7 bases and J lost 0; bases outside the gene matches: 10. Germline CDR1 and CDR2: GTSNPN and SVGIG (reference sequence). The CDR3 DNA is TGTGCCTTCCAAAGAGGGACTAGCGTAAGCACAGATACGCAGTATTTT. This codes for CAFQRGTSVSTDTQYF. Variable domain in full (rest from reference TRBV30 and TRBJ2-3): SQTIHQWPATLVQPVGSPLSLECTVEGTSNPNLYWYRQAAGRGLQLLFYSVGIGQISSEVPQNLSASRPQDRQFILSSKKLLLSDSGFYLCAFQRGTSVSTDTQYFGPGTRLTVL.

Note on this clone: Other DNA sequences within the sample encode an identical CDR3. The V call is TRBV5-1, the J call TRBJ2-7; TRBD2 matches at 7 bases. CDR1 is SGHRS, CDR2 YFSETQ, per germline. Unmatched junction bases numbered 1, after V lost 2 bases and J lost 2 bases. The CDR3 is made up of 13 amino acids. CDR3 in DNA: TGCGCCAGCAGCTTAGCGGGAACCTACGAGCAGTACTTC. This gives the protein CASSLAGTYEQYF.

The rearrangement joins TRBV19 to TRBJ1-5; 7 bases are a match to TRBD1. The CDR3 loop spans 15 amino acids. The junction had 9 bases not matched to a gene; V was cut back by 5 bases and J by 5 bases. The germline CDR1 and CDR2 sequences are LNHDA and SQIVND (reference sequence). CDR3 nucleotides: TGTGCCAGTAGTCTAACGGGACAGATTTATCAGCCCCAGCATTTT. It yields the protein CASSLTGQIYQPQHF.

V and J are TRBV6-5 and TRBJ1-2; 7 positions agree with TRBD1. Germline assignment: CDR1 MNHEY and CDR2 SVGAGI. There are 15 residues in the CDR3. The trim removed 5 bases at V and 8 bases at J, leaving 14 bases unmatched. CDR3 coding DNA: TGTGCCAGCAGTCTCCGAAGGGGGCTGGCTCTCGGCTACACCTTC. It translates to CASSLRRGLALGYTF.

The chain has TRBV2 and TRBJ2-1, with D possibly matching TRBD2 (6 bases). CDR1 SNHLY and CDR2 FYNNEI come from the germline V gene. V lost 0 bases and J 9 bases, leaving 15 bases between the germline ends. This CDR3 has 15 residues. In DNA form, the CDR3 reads TGTGCCAGCAGTGAAGCGCCGGCGGGGACGGGTGAGCAGTTCTTC. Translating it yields CASSEAPAGTGEQFF.

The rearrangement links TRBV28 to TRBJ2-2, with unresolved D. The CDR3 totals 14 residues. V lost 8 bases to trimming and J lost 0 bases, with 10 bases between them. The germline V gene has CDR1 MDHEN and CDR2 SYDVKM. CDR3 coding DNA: TGTGCCAGCGTCCGGACGCCGAACACCGGGGAGCTGTTTTTT. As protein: CASVRTPNTGELFF.

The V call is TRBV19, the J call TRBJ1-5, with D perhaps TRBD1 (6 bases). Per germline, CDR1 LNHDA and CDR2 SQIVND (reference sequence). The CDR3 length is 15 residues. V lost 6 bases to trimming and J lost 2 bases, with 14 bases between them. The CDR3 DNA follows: TGTGCCAGTAGCACGGGGGGCGCCGGCAATCAGCCCCAGCATTTT. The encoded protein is CASSTGGAGNQPQHF.

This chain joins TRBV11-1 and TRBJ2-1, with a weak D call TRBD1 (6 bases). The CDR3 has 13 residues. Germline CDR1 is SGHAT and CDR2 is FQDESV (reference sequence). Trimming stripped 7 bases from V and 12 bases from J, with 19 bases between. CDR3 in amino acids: CASTLPGAARQFF. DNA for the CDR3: TGTGCCAGCACACTCCCAGGGGCAGCGCGGCAGTTCTTC.

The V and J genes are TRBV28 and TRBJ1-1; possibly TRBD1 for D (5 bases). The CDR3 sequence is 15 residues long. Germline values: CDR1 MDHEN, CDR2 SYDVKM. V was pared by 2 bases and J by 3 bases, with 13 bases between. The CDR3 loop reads CASSLRGGVYTEAFF. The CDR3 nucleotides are TGTGCCAGCAGTTTACGTGGAGGGGTTTACACTGAAGCTTTCTTT.